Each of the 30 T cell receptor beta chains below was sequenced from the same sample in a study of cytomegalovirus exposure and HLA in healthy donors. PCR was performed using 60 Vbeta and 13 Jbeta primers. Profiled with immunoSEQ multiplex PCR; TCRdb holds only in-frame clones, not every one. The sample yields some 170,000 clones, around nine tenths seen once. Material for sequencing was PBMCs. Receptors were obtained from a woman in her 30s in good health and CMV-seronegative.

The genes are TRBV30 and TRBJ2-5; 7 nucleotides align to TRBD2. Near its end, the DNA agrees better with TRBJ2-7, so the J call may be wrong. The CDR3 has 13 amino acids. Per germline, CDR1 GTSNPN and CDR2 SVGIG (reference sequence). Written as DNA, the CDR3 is TGTGCCTGGAGGGCCGGGGGGATCGGCGAGCAGTACTTC. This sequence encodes CAWRAGGIGEQYF.

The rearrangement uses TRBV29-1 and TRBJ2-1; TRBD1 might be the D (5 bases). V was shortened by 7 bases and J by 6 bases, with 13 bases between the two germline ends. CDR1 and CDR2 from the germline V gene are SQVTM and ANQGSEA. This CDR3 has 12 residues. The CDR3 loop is CSAGISLNEQFF. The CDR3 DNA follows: TGCAGCGCAGGGATTTCCCTCAATGAGCAGTTCTTC.

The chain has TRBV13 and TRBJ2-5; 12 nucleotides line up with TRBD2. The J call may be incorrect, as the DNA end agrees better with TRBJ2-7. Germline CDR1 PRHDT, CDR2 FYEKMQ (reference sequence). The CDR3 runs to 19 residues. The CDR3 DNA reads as TGTGCCAGCAGCCCCAAAAGAAGACTACTAGCGGGGGGCGACTACGAGCAGTACTTC. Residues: CASSPKRRLLAGGDYEQYF.

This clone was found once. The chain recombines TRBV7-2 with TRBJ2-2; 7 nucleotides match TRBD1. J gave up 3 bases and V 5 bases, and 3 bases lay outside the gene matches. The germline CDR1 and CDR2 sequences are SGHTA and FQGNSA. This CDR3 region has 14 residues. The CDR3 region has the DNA TGTGCCAGCAGCCGGGGACAGTACACCGGGGAGCTGTTTTTT. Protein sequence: CASSRGQYTGELFF.

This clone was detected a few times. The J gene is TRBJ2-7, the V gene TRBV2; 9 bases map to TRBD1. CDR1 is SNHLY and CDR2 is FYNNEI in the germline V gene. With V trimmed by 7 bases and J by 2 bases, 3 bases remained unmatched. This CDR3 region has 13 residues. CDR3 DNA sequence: TGTGCCAGCACGGGACAGGGACCCTACGAGCAGTACTTC. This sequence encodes CASTGQGPYEQYF.

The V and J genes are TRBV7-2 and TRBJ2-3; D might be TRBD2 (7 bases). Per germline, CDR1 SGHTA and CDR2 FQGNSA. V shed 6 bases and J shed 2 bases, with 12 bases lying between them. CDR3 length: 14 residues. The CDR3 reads CASSRGGPTDTQYF. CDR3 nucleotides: TGTGCCAGCAGTAGGGGGGGGCCCACAGATACGCAGTATTTT.

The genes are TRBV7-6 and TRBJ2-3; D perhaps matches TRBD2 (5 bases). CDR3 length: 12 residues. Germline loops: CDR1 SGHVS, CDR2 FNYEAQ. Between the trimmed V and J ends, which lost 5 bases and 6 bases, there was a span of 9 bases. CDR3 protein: CASSGSGDTQYF. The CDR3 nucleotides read TGTGCCAGCAGCGGATCGGGGGATACGCAGTATTTT.

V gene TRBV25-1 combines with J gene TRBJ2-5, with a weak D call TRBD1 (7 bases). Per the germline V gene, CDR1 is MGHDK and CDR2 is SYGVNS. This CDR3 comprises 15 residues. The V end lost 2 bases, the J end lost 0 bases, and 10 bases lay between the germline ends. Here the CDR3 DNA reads TGTGCCAGCAGTGAAATCAGGGGGGACCAAGAGACCCAGTACTTC. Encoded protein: CASSEIRGDQETQYF. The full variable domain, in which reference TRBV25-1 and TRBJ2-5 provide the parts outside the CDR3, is EADIYQTPRYLVIGTGKKITLECSQTMGHDKMYWYQQDPGMELHLIHYSYGVNSTEKGDLSSESTVSRIRTEHFPLTLESARPSHTSQYLCASSEIRGDQETQYFGPGTRLLVL.

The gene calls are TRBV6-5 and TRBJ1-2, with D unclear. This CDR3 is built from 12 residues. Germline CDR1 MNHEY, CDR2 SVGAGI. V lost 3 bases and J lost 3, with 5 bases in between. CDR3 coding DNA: TGTGCCAGCAGTTATCGGGACTATGGCTACACCTTC. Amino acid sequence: CASSYRDYGYTF.

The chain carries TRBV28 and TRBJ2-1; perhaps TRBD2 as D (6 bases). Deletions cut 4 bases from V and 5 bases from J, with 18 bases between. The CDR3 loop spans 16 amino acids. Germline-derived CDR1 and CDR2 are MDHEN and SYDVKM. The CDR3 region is CASSSTRGPGDNEQFF. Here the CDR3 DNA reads TGTGCCAGCAGTTCAACGCGGGGCCCGGGGGACAATGAGCAGTTCTTC.

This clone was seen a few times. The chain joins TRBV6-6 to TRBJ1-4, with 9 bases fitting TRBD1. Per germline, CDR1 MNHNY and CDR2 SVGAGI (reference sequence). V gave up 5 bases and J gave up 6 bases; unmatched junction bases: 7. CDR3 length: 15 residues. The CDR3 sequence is CASSEIQGAHEKLFF. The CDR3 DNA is TGTGCCAGCAGTGAGATACAGGGGGCGCATGAAAAACTGTTTTTT.

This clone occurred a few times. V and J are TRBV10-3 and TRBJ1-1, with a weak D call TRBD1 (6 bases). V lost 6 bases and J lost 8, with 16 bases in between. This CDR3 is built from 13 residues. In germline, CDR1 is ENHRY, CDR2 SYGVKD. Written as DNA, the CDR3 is TGTGCCATCAGGAGAGGGGGGGGGTTCGAAGCTTTCTTT. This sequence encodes CAIRRGGGFEAFF.

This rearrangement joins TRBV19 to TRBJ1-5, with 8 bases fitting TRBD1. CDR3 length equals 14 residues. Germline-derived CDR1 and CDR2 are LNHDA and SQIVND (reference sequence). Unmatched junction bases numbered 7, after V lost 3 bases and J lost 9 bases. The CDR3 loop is CASSITDREPPQHF. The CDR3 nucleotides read TGTGCCAGTAGTATTACGGACAGGGAACCGCCCCAGCATTTT.

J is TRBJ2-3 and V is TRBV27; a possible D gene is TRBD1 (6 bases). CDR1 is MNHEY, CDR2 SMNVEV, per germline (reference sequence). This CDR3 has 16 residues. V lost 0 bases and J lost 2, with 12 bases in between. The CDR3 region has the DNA TGTGCCAGCAGTTTATCCATGACAGGCTACACAGATACGCAGTATTTT. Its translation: CASSLSMTGYTDTQYF.

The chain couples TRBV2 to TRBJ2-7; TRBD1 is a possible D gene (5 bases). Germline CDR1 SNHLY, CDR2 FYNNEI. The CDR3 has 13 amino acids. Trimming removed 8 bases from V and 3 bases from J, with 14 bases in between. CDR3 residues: CASPLDTLYEQYF. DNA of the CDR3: TGTGCCAGCCCCCTGGACACCCTCTACGAGCAGTACTTC.

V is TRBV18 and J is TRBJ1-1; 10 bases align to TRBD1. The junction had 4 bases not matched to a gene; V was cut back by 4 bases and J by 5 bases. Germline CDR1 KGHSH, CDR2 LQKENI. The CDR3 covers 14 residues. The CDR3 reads CASSRQGAGTEAFF. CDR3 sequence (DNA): TGTGCCAGCTCACGACAGGGGGCAGGGACTGAAGCTTTCTTT.

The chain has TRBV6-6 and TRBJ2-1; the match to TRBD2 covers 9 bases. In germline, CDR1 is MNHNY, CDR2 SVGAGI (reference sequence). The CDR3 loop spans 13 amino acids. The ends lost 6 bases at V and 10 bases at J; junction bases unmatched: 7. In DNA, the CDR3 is TGTGCCAGCAGCCGAATAGCGGGAGAGGAGCAGTTCTTC. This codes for CASSRIAGEEQFF.

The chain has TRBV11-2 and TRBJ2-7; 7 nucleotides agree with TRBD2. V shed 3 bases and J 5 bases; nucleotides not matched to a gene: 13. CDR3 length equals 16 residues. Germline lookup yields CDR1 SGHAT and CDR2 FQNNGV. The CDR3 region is CASSFSGGGRGHEQYF. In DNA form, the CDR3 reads TGTGCCAGCAGCTTCAGCGGTGGCGGGAGAGGCCACGAGCAGTACTTC.

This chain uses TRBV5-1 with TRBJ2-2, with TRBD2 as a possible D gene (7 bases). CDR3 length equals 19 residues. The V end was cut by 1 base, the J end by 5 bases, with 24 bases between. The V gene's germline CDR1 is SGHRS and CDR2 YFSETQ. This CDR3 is CASSLSQGLAGVGTGELFF. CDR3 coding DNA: TGCGCCAGCAGCTTGTCCCAGGGGCTGGCGGGAGTGGGGACCGGGGAGCTGTTTTTT.

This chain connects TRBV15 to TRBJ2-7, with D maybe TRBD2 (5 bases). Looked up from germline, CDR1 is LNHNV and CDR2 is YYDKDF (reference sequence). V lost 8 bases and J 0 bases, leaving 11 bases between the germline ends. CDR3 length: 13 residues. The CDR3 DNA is TGTGCCACCTCCGGACTGGGCTCCTACGAGCAGTACTTC. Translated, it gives CATSGLGSYEQYF.

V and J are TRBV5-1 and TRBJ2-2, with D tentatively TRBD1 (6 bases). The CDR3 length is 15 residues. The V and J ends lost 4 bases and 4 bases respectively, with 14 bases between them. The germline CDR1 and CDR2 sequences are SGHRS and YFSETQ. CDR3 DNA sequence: TGCGCCAGCAGCCTCCCGAGAGGGGGCACCGGGGAGCTGTTTTTT. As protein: CASSLPRGGTGELFF.

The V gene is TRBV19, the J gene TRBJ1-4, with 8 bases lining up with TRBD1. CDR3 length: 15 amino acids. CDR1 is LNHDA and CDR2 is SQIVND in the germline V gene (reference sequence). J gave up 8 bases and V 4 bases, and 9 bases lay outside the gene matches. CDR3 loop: CASSTGRGRGEKLFF. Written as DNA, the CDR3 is TGTGCCAGTAGTACCGGCAGGGGGCGAGGAGAAAAACTGTTTTTT.

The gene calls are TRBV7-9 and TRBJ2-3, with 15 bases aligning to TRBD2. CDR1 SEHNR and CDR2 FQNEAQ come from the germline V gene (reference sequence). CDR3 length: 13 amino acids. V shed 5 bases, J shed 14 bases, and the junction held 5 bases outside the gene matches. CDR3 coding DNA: TGTGCCAGCAGCCGGACTAGCGGGGGGGCAGGGTATTTT. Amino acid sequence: CASSRTSGGAGYF.

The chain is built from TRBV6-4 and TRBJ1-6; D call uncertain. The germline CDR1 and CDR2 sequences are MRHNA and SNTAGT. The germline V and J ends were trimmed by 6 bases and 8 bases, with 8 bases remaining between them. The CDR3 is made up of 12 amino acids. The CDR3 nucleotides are TGTGCCAGCAGCGACGGAGATTCACCCCTCCACTTT. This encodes CASSDGDSPLHF.

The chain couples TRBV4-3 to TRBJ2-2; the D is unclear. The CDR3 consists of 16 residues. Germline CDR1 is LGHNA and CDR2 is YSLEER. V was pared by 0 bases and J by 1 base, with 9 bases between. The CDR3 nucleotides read TGCGCCAGCAGCCAAGATCGCTGGCAGAACACCGGGGAGCTGTTTTTT. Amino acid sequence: CASSQDRWQNTGELFF.

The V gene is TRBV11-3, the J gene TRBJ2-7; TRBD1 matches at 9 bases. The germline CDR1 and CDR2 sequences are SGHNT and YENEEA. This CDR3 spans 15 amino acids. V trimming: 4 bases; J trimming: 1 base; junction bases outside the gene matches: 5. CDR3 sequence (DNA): TGTGCCAGCAGCTCCCGACAGGGGGATTCCTACGAGCAGTACTTC. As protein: CASSSRQGDSYEQYF.

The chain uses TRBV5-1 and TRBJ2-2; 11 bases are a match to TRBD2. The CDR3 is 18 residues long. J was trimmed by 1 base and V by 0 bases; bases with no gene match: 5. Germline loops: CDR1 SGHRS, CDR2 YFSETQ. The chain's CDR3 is CASSLAVGLAGNTGELFF. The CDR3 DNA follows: TGCGCCAGCAGCTTGGCGGTCGGACTAGCGGGGAACACCGGGGAGCTGTTTTTT.

The CDR3 DNA reads as TGTGCCAGCAGTGCGGTCCCTGGGGCGGACGAGCAGTACTTC. Protein: CASSAVPGADEQYF. The chain recombines TRBV6-1 with TRBJ2-7; possibly TRBD1 for D (5 bases). The CDR3 totals 14 residues. Germline values: CDR1 MNHNS, CDR2 SASEGT. V dropped 4 bases and J dropped 5 bases, with 15 bases sitting between them.

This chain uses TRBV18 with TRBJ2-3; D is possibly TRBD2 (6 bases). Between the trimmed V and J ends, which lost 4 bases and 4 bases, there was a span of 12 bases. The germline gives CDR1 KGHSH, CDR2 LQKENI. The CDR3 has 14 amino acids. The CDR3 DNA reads TGTGCCAGCTCACACGGAGGGCCCCCAGATACGCAGTATTTT. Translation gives CASSHGGPPDTQYF.

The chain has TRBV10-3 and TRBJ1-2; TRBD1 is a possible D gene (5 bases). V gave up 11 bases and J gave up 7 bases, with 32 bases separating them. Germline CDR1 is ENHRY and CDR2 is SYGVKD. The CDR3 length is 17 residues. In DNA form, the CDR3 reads TGTGCCCCCTGGTCCGGGGGGGTACCTCTGGTAGGTAGTGGCTACACCTTC. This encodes CAPWSGGVPLVGSGYTF.